This TCR beta chain was captured in a study of tumor and adjacent non-tumor tissue in lung cancer (dated by TCRdb to 2016 to 2019). In the study overall: By cancer type, the cohort comprised under 15 adenocarcinoma patients, a couple of squamous cell carcinoma patients and 1 small cell lung cancer patient. Among the roughly 15 patients, ages ranged from about 31 to 85 years, around 10 were men and 5 were women, and disease was TNM stage I to III. Sequencing generated a total of about 130,000,000 productive TCRbeta reads, averaging approximately 4 million reads per sample. Using bulk TCRbeta repertoires from around 15 lung cancer patients, the study set lung tumor tissue side by side with matched distant non-tumor lung tissue. For each patient, one tumor sample and one normal lung sample were taken, giving about 31 paired specimens that underwent TCRbeta CDR3 sequencing. Overall study results and their limits: Significantly higher TCR diversity was found in younger patients, and higher tumor TCR diversity was associated with shorter overall and disease-free survival. A significantly larger cumulative share of the repertoire was made up by the top 100 clones in normal lung than in tumor tissue. The methods do not name the sequencing platform or mention unique molecular identifiers. Only approximately 16 patients were included in the cohort, and the need for larger samples and more detailed clinical data was noted by the authors. Tumor tissue showed significantly higher TCR diversity (inverse Simpson) than normal lung tissue, at about 400 vs 150 (P = 0.0075, Mann-Whitney U test). Peripheral blood was not sequenced, so blood TCRbeta repertoires in these lung cancer patients were not examined.

Library method: multiplex PCR. This sample was sequenced with an Illumina HiSeq 2500. TCRbeta libraries were constructed through three rounds of nested PCR with primers (Table S4) according to protocols modified from ARM-PCR. Before sequencing, PCR products in the 200-500 bp range were cut out of the gel and cleaned up using the QIAquick gel extraction kit. As for the authors' bioinformatics: Trimmomatic was used to clean the reads, FLASH was used to merge the reads into complete CDR3 sequences, and MiTCR was used to assign the reads to V(D)J germline segments. Clonal diversity was calculated as the inverse Simpson's index using VDJtools. Productive reads were defined as in-frame sequences without a premature stop codon. Using fastp trimming at Q25 and MiXCR clonotype assembly, TCRdb reanalyzed the public sequencing data and kept in-frame beta chains. Entries are consolidated by CDR3 protein sequence, retaining the most common genes and DNA. These V and J calls rely on TCRdb rather than the paper's analysis. This sample gives 200,000 or so distinct CDR3 sequences in total; 70% to 75% of them show up just once. The ten biggest clones cover roughly 24% of the sample.

In the case of this clonotype: The clone's antigen remains unknown. Base qualities are not provided; no much larger clone lies one nucleotide away.

The junction shows trimming of 8 bases on V and 5 bases on J, plus 19 bases between the germline ends. Spanning cysteine to phenylalanine, the CDR3 consists of 16 amino acids. Only CDR3 DNA remains: 48 bases, in frame from the first base. The germline V gene specifies LGHNA as CDR1 and YSLEER as CDR2. Bulk unsorted tissue served as the source for RNA extraction, and RNA quality was assessed using a NanoDrop ND-1000 and an Agilent 2100. The donors were newly diagnosed lung cancer patients admitted for thoracic surgery in China from August to November 2014 who had not received prior chemotherapy. The study excluded patients who had received radiotherapy or chemotherapy before or who had another cancer at the same time. Pieces of surgical tissue measuring about 1-2.1 cm3 were kept in RNAlater solution and stored at -80 degrees C until use.

Sequenced input: lung tumor tissue. The sequence was collected from a man aged 55 to 69 with non-small cell lung cancer. The rearrangement joined TRBV4-3 to TRBJ2-6, with the D gene uncertain. The DNA sequence reads TGCGCCAGCGACCAAGAGGCGGTGTCTCGGGCCAACGTCCTGACTTTC. Translation gives CASDQEAVSRANVLTF.